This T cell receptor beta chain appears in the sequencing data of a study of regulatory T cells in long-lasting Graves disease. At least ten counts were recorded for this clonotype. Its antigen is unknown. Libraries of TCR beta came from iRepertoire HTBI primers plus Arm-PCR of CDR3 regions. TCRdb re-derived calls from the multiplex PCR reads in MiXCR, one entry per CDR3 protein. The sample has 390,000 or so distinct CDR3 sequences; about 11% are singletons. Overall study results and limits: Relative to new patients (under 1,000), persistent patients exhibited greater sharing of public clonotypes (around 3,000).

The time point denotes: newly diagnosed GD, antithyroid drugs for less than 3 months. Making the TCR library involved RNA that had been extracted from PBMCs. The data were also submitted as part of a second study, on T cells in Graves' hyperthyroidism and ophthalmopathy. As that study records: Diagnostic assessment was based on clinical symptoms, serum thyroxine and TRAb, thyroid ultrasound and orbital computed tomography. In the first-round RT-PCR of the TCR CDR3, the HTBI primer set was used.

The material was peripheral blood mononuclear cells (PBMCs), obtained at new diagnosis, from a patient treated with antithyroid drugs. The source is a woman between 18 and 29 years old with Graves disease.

CDR3 region: CASSPWTSGGAAQFF. The CDR3 nucleotides are TGTGCCAGCAGCCCCTGGACTAGCGGGGGGGCAGCGCAGTTCTTC. The chain carries TRBV6-1 and TRBJ2-1; 15 bases are shared with TRBD2. This CDR3 region has 15 residues. The germline gives CDR1 MNHNS, CDR2 SASEGT. V trimming: 6 bases; J trimming: 12 bases; junction bases outside the gene matches: 9.